Below are 28 T cell receptor beta chains sequenced from a single sample in a study of tumor-infiltrating lymphocytes in oesophageal squamous cell carcinoma. TCRdb redid the calling of the PCR reads with MiXCR, one entry per CDR3 protein. Among about 21,000 distinct CDR3 sequences, about two fifths were seen once, and the ten largest hold roughly 10%. Material for sequencing was normal esophageal tissue next to the tumor. These receptors were collected from a male donor with esophageal squamous cell carcinoma.

Comments on this clonotype: This may be a read error: a much more frequent sequence differs by one nucleotide. The chain couples TRBV19 to TRBJ2-1; weak D call: TRBD2 (5 bases). Near its end, the DNA agrees better with TRBJ2-7, so the J call may be wrong. The germline V gene has CDR1 LNHDA and CDR2 SQIVND (reference sequence). The length of the CDR3 is 14 residues. The CDR3 DNA reads TGTGCCAGTAGTATCACCGGGGTAGACGGTGAGCAGTACTTC. It encodes CASSITGVDGEQYF.

The chain couples TRBV11-2 to TRBJ2-5; possible D gene TRBD2, 5 bases. The J call may be wrong; the DNA end is better matched by TRBJ2-7. The CDR3 extends over 15 amino acids. Looked up from germline, CDR1 is SGHAT and CDR2 is FQNNGV. This CDR3 reads CASSNPLARAHEQYF. The CDR3 nucleotides read TGTGCCAGCAGCAACCCGTTAGCGCGAGCCCACGAGCAGTACTTC.

This clonotype was detected a few times. The genes are TRBV7-2 and TRBJ2-1, with 8 bases lining up with TRBD2. Germline V gives CDR1 SGHTA, CDR2 FQGNSA. With 0 bases clipped from V and 5 bases from J, the junction kept 6 bases outside the gene matches. CDR3 size: 16 residues. CDR3 nucleotide sequence: TGTGCCAGCAGCTTAGCGACGGGAGGGCCACACAATGAGCAGTTCTTC. Translation: CASSLATGGPHNEQFF. Complete variable domain (other parts from reference TRBV7-2 and TRBJ2-1): GAGVSQSPSNKVTEKGKDVELRCDPISGHTALYWYRQSLGQGLEFLIYFQGNSAPDKSGLPSDRFSAERTGGSVSTLTIQRTQQEDSAVYLCASSLATGGPHNEQFFGPGTRLTVL.

This clonotype occurred many times. The CDR3: CASSQATSGRGFGNEQFF. In DNA form, the CDR3 reads TGTGCCAGCAGCCAGGCCACTAGCGGGAGAGGTTTCGGGAATGAGCAGTTCTTC. The genes are TRBV2 and TRBJ2-1; TRBD2 matches at 11 bases. J lost 7 bases, V lost 6 bases, and 17 bases had no gene match. The CDR3 consists of 18 residues. Germline CDR1 SNHLY, CDR2 FYNNEI.

The gene calls are TRBV7-6 and TRBJ2-3, with 9 bases matching TRBD1. Germline loops: CDR1 SGHVS, CDR2 FNYEAQ. Germline trimming cut 5 bases from V and 9 bases from J; bases unmatched to any gene: 12. The CDR3 spans 15 residues. CDR3 region: CASSPSRDRVATQYF. The CDR3 bases are TGTGCCAGCAGCCCGTCCCGGGACAGGGTAGCCACGCAGTATTTT.

This clonotype occurred many times. The rearrangement joins TRBV5-5 to TRBJ2-2; no firm D call. This CDR3 region has 14 residues. V was cut by 0 bases and J by 0 bases, with 3 bases left in between. Germline V gives CDR1 SGHKS, CDR2 YYEKEE (reference sequence). The CDR3 sequence: CASSLGANTGELFF. The CDR3 DNA follows: TGTGCCAGCAGCTTGGGAGCGAACACCGGGGAGCTGTTTTTT.

In its sample, this clonotype was seen many times. The V and J genes are TRBV6-1 and TRBJ1-1; TRBD1 might be the D (5 bases). This CDR3 spans 14 amino acids. Germline V CDR1 and CDR2: MNHNS, SASEGT. V gave up 7 bases and J gave up 7 bases, with 19 bases separating them. The CDR3 spells CASKNADRTYEAFF. CDR3 bases: TGTGCCAGCAAAAATGCCGACAGAACCTATGAAGCTTTCTTT.

This clonotype was detected ten times or more. The V and J genes are TRBV12-3 or TRBV12-4 and TRBJ2-4; D uncertain. V dropped 5 bases and J dropped 3 bases, with 14 bases sitting between them. CDR3 length equals 15 residues. The CDR3 nucleotides read TGTGCCAGCAGTACGGAACTAACGCTCAAAAACATTCAGTACTTC. This codes for CASSTELTLKNIQYF.

A word on this clonotype: Without the conserved terminal phenylalanine or tryptophan, this CDR3 likely stems from a read error. The DNA is omitted, as the CDR3 cannot be located on it reliably, and the CDR3 follows TCRdb's listing. The rearrangement links TRBV7-3 to TRBJ2-7; the D call of TRBD2 is as the table states it, not checked on the DNA. The CDR3 contains 15 residues when both ends are counted. In germline, CDR1 is SGHTA, CDR2 FQGTGA. Here the CDR3 reads CASSSREGYGYTFGS.

This clonotype was observed at least ten times. J is TRBJ1-1 and V is TRBV5-4; D is uncertain. V lost 3 bases and J lost 7, with 7 bases in between. Germline assignment: CDR1 SGHNT and CDR2 YYREEE (reference sequence). The CDR3 runs to 11 residues. This CDR3 is CASSSPNEAFF. Written as DNA, the CDR3 is TGTGCCAGCAGCTCCCCTAATGAAGCTTTCTTT. The whole variable domain, filled in from reference TRBV5-4 and TRBJ1-1, reads ETGVTQSPTHLIKTRGQQVTLRCSSQSGHNTVSWYQQALGQGPQFIFQYYREEENGRGNFPPRFSGLQFPNYSSELNVNALELDDSALYLCASSSPNEAFFGQGTRLTVV.

This clonotype was counted a few times. V usage is TRBV7-4 and J usage is TRBJ2-3; D uncertain. The germline CDR1 and CDR2 sequences are SGHVT and SQSDAQ. Trimming removed 2 bases from V and 2 bases from J, with 14 bases in between. This CDR3 is built from 16 residues. CDR3 coding DNA: TGTGCCAGCAGCTTAAGAATTTGGGCCCACACAGATACGCAGTATTTT. Translating gives CASSLRIWAHTDTQYF.

The V gene is TRBV6-1, the J gene TRBJ2-3, with D perhaps TRBD2 (5 bases). Germline lookup yields CDR1 MNHNS and CDR2 SASEGT. The CDR3 totals 15 residues. Between the trimmed V and J ends, which lost 3 bases and 0 bases, there was a span of 10 bases. The CDR3 protein is CASSDARTSTDTQYF. The CDR3 bases are TGTGCCAGCAGTGACGCCCGGACTAGCACAGATACGCAGTATTTT.

By frequency in the sample, this clonotype is medium-sized (0.01 to 0.1%). V and J are TRBV11-3 and TRBJ2-1; 8 positions agree with TRBD1. This CDR3 contains 14 residues. The trim removed 5 bases at V and 4 bases at J, leaving 4 bases unmatched. Looked up from germline, CDR1 is SGHNT and CDR2 is YENEEA. CDR3 nucleotide sequence: TGTGCCAGCAGCCTCAGGACAGGGTACAATGAGCAGTTCTTC. Translation: CASSLRTGYNEQFF.

Only a few counts were recorded for this clonotype. This rearrangement joins TRBV7-6 to TRBJ2-5, with 12 bases identical to TRBD2. The V and J ends lost 5 bases and 5 bases, in that order; junction bases with no gene match: 9. The CDR3 length is 16 residues. Germline V gives CDR1 SGHVS, CDR2 FNYEAQ. CDR3 region: CASSLTSGSGCETQYF. The CDR3 bases are TGTGCCAGCAGCCTGACTAGCGGGAGTGGATGCGAGACCCAGTACTTC.

J is TRBJ2-6 and V is TRBV7-9; TRBD2 is a possible D gene (7 bases). Germline V CDR1 and CDR2: SEHNR, FQNEAQ (reference sequence). V lost 5 bases, J lost 2 bases, and 13 bases lay in between. The CDR3 runs 16 residues. CDR3: CASSPRGGAGANVLTF. CDR3 DNA: TGTGCCAGCAGCCCTAGGGGGGGGGCTGGGGCCAACGTCCTGACTTTC.

In the case of this clonotype: A much larger clone lies a single base off, so this may be a read error. This chain uses TRBV27 with TRBJ2-1, with a weak D call TRBD2 (6 bases). Trimming pared 8 bases from V and 10 bases from J, leaving 24 bases between. Germline loops: CDR1 MNHEY, CDR2 SMNVEV (reference sequence). The CDR3 length is 15 residues. CDR3 sequence reads: CASLQVRRELYEQFF. CDR3 in DNA: TGTGCCAGCCTCCAAGTTAGGCGGGAATTATACGAGCAGTTCTTC.

Ten or more counts support this clonotype. The chain combines TRBV27 with TRBJ1-2, with unresolved D. The V gene lost 2 bases and the J gene lost 8 bases, with 12 bases spanning the gap. The CDR3 has 13 residues. Germline CDR1 MNHEY, CDR2 SMNVEV (reference sequence). The CDR3 DNA follows: TGTGCCAGCAGTTTAAAACCAGTAGGCGGCTACACCTTC. This sequence encodes CASSLKPVGGYTF.

Ten or more counts support this clonotype. This rearrangement joins TRBV19 to TRBJ2-2; 11 bases map to TRBD1. CDR1 is LNHDA and CDR2 is SQIVND in the germline V gene (reference sequence). The CDR3 length is 15 residues. J gave up 5 bases and V 7 bases, and 6 bases lay outside the gene matches. The CDR3 region is CASTSGQGGTGELFF. The CDR3 DNA reads TGTGCCAGTACCTCGGGACAGGGGGGGACCGGGGAGCTGTTTTTT.

This clonotype is a singleton in its sample. The rearrangement links TRBV28 to TRBJ2-5, with TRBD1 matching over 7 bases. The DNA end favors TRBJ2-1, so the J call may be wrong. The CDR3 totals 14 residues. Germline lookup yields CDR1 MDHEN and CDR2 SYDVKM. The CDR3 protein is CASWGQNSYNEQFF. The CDR3 region has the DNA TGTGCTTCCTGGGGACAGAACTCCTACAATGAGCAGTTCTTC.

The chain recombines TRBV7-2 with TRBJ1-1, with D possibly TRBD1 on 5 matching bases. V dropped 5 bases and J dropped 1 base, with 17 bases sitting between them. CDR3 length equals 16 residues. Germline-derived CDR1 and CDR2 are SGHTA and FQGNSA. In DNA, the CDR3 is TGTGCCAGCAGCCGGACAAATACGCGGAGGAACACTGAAGCTTTCTTT. Translated, it gives CASSRTNTRRNTEAFF.

This clonotype appeared a single time. V usage is TRBV7-6 and J usage is TRBJ2-4; 9 bases fit TRBD2. With 0 bases clipped from V and 13 bases from J, the junction kept 10 bases outside the gene matches. The CDR3 contains 15 residues. The germline V gene has CDR1 SGHVS and CDR2 FNYEAQ. The CDR3 sequence is CASSLASGRYNEQYF. DNA of the CDR3: TGTGCCAGCAGCTTAGCTAGCGGGAGATACAATGAGCAGTACTTC.

In its sample, this clonotype was seen a few times. V usage is TRBV5-3 and J usage is TRBJ1-3; maybe TRBD1 (6 bases). TRBV5-3 counts as an open reading frame of uncertain function. The CDR3 runs 14 residues. V was shortened by 2 bases and J by 6 bases, with 12 bases between the two germline ends. In DNA form, the CDR3 reads TGTGCCAGAAGCTTAACAGGGAAGGCAAACACCATATATTTT. Amino acids: CARSLTGKANTIYF.

The chain joins TRBV7-9 to TRBJ2-1; D remains unclear. The J call may be mistaken, given a closer DNA end match to TRBJ1-2. Germline V gene lookup returns CDR1 SEHNR and CDR2 FQNEAQ (reference sequence). The CDR3 extends over 15 amino acids. For the CDR3, the DNA is TGTGCCAGCAGCTTAGCGCCCCAGGTAGCGAATGGCTACACCTTC. This translates into CASSLAPQVANGYTF.

The V call is TRBV5-6, the J call TRBJ2-5; TRBD1 matches at 8 bases. V lost 5 bases and J lost 2; bases outside the gene matches: 8. Germline CDR1 SGHDT, CDR2 YYEEEE. The CDR3 spans 15 residues. The CDR3 reads CASSLGQGIQETQYF. The CDR3 DNA sequence: TGTGCCAGCAGTCTTGGACAGGGCATTCAAGAGACCCAGTACTTC.

This clonotype was seen many times. This chain uses TRBV20-1 with TRBJ2-1, with 8 positions matching TRBD1. CDR1 is DFQATT and CDR2 is SNEGSKA in the germline V gene (reference sequence). CDR3 size: 13 residues. J gave up 7 bases and V 7 bases, and 9 bases lay outside the gene matches. CDR3 DNA: TGCAGTGGACAATGGACAGGGTATAATGAGCAGTTCTTC. It specifies CSGQWTGYNEQFF.

This clonotype was detected once. The chain carries TRBV7-9 and TRBJ2-1; the match to TRBD1 covers 10 bases. The J call is doubtful: the DNA matches TRBJ2-5 better. There are 16 residues in the CDR3. Germline lookup yields CDR1 SEHNR and CDR2 FQNEAQ (reference sequence). As DNA, the CDR3 is TGTGCCAGCAGCCCCGGGACAGGGGTCACCGGGGAGACCCAGTACTTC. It specifies CASSPGTGVTGETQYF.

This clonotype was observed many times. The rearrangement links TRBV27 to TRBJ1-6; D is unresolved. The CDR3 runs 15 residues. V was clipped by 5 bases and J by 6 bases, with 14 bases between them. The germline V gene has CDR1 MNHEY and CDR2 SMNVEV (reference sequence). CDR3 sequence (DNA): TGTGCCAGCAGTCCGCCCCGGACCATTAATTCACCCCTCCACTTT. It specifies CASSPPRTINSPLHF.

Remarks on this clonotype: Possible read error: a much larger clone is one base away. The V call is TRBV6-1, the J call TRBJ2-5; D unclear. The CDR3 spans 16 residues. Germline V gene lookup returns CDR1 MNHNS and CDR2 SASEGT. Trimming left V 7 bases short and J 11 bases short, with 29 bases between. CDR3 protein: CASKGRVLGPNNEQYF. The DNA for the CDR3 is TGTGCCAGCAAGGGTCGGGTCCTAGGGCCCAACAATGAGCAGTACTTC.